A single sample is the source of the 29 T cell receptor beta chains below, sequenced in a study of PD-1 blockade in mismatch repair-deficient tumors. The repertoire was sequenced with immunoSEQ multiplex PCR; TCRdb's copy has only in-frame clones and lacks some. Of under 50,000 clones detected, around 80% appear once; the ten largest clones hold around 1%. This specimen was PBMCs, taken 38 to 40 weeks after starting pembrolizumab. These TCRs come from an adult with mismatch repair-deficient cancer.

The V gene is TRBV13, the J gene TRBJ1-2, with 10 bases that match TRBD1. The CDR3 spans 13 residues. Germline assignment: CDR1 PRHDT and CDR2 FYEKMQ (reference sequence). V shed 4 bases and J 7 bases; nucleotides not matched to a gene: 3. CDR3 amino acids: CASSWTGGGGYTF. In DNA form, the CDR3 reads TGTGCCAGCAGCTGGACAGGGGGTGGTGGCTACACCTTC.

The chain recombines TRBV18 with TRBJ2-2, with 11 bases matching TRBD2. The CDR3 consists of 16 residues. V shed 6 bases, J shed 6 bases, and the junction held 9 bases outside the gene matches. Germline lookup yields CDR1 KGHSH and CDR2 LQKENI. CDR3 DNA: TGTGCCAGCTCCCCTACTAGCGGGAGCGTCGCCGGGGAGCTGTTTTTT. It specifies CASSPTSGSVAGELFF.

The CDR3 loop reads CASSRGQGGNEQFF. For the CDR3, the DNA is TGTGCCAGCAGCCGAGGACAGGGGGGCAATGAGCAGTTCTTC. The V call is TRBV6-6, the J call TRBJ2-1; 10 bases are shared with TRBD1. Germline loops: CDR1 MNHNY, CDR2 SVGAGI (reference sequence). Unmatched junction bases numbered 5, after V lost 6 bases and J lost 6 bases. The CDR3 contains 14 residues.

The chain employs TRBV9 and TRBJ1-1; D not resolved. Germline V gene data show CDR1 as SGDLS and CDR2 as YYNGEE. This CDR3 has 14 amino acids. The germline V and J ends were trimmed by 0 bases and 5 bases, with 11 bases remaining between them. CDR3 protein: CASSVDYRGTEAFF. The CDR3 DNA sequence: TGTGCCAGCAGCGTAGATTACCGGGGTACTGAAGCTTTCTTT.

The V and J genes are TRBV28 and TRBJ2-3, with 9 bases identical to TRBD2. The junction had 8 bases not matched to a gene; V was cut back by 3 bases and J by 7 bases. CDR3 length equals 15 residues. In germline, CDR1 is MDHEN, CDR2 SYDVKM. CDR3 loop: CASSFRGLAGNTQYF. The CDR3 region has the DNA TGTGCCAGCAGTTTTAGGGGACTAGCAGGAAATACGCAGTATTTT.

Here the CDR3 DNA reads TGCGCCAGCAGCTTGGGAGGCGGGCGAGGAAGCAAAAACATTCAGTACTTC. Its protein is CASSLGGGRGSKNIQYF. The V gene is TRBV5-1, the J gene TRBJ2-4; tentative D call: TRBD2 (5 bases). From germline, CDR1 is SGHRS and CDR2 YFSETQ. The CDR3 is made up of 17 amino acids. Trimming removed 0 bases from V and 3 bases from J, with 16 bases in between.

This chain joins TRBV19 and TRBJ1-5; D gene uncertain. CDR3 length: 13 residues. Germline V gene data show CDR1 as LNHDA and CDR2 as SQIVND (reference sequence). With 4 bases removed from V and 3 bases from J, the gap between germline ends came to 7 bases. CDR3 in DNA: TGTGCCAGTAGTACACGGGACAATCAGCCCCAGCATTTT. Its translation: CASSTRDNQPQHF.

The V gene is TRBV28, the J gene TRBJ2-4; D may be TRBD2 (6 bases). The ends were cut back, 7 bases at V and 6 bases at J, with 16 bases in the middle. CDR1 is MDHEN, CDR2 SYDVKM, per germline. This CDR3 is 14 amino acids long. The CDR3, as DNA: TGTGCCAGCACCTCCGGGGGAGAGGGAAACATTCAGTACTTC. It is translated as CASTSGGEGNIQYF.

This clone came up a few times. The chain links TRBV30 to TRBJ2-4; D remains ambiguous. Looked up from germline, CDR1 is GTSNPN and CDR2 is SVGIG (reference sequence). V gave up 3 bases and J gave up 0 bases, with 9 bases separating them. CDR3 size: 14 residues. CDR3: CAWRQTLAKNIQYF. The CDR3 DNA is TGTGCCTGGAGGCAGACTCTAGCCAAAAACATTCAGTACTTC. Full variable domain (remainder filled in from reference TRBV30 and TRBJ2-4): SQTIHQWPATLVQPVGSPLSLECTVEGTSNPNLYWYRQAAGRGLQLLFYSVGIGQISSEVPQNLSASRPQDRQFILSSKKLLLSDSGFYLCAWRQTLAKNIQYFGAGTRLSVL.

V and J are TRBV2 and TRBJ1-5, with D unresolved. CDR1 SNHLY and CDR2 FYNNEI come from the germline V gene. There are 14 residues in the CDR3. V was pared by 4 bases and J by 5 bases, with 12 bases between. In DNA, the CDR3 is TGTGCCAGCAGTGTGTCCCGCCAGGATCAGCCCCAGCATTTT. Encoded protein: CASSVSRQDQPQHF.

The chain couples TRBV5-1 to TRBJ2-7, with 14 bases matching TRBD2. Losses at the gene ends were 4 bases for V and 6 bases for J; bases not matched to a gene: 6. The CDR3 is made up of 15 amino acids. Germline V gene lookup returns CDR1 SGHRS and CDR2 YFSETQ. The CDR3 reads CASSRSGTSGSEQYF. For the CDR3, the DNA is TGCGCCAGCAGCAGATCCGGGACTAGCGGGAGCGAGCAGTACTTC.

The chain has TRBV4-1 and TRBJ1-2; TRBD1 might be the D (5 bases). Trimming cost V 4 bases and J 8 bases, with 14 bases left between them. CDR1 MGHRA and CDR2 YSYEKL come from the germline V gene. CDR3 size: 13 residues. CDR3 region: CASSPTGDWGYTF. As DNA, the CDR3 is TGCGCCAGCAGCCCGACGGGGGATTGGGGCTACACCTTC.

V usage is TRBV29-1 and J usage is TRBJ2-1, with a tentative D call TRBD1 (6 bases). This CDR3 is built from 12 residues. The V end lost 4 bases, the J end lost 9 bases, and 13 bases lay between the germline ends. The germline CDR1 and CDR2 sequences are SQVTM and ANQGSEA. The CDR3 nucleotides read TGCAGCGTTGGAGGGGGTCGGGGTGAGCAGTTCTTC. Its protein is CSVGGGRGEQFF.

The V and J genes are TRBV28 and TRBJ2-3, with 8 bases identical to TRBD2. The CDR3 extends over 16 amino acids. Trimming cost V 5 bases and J 5 bases; bases outside gene matches: 12. Per germline, CDR1 MDHEN and CDR2 SYDVKM. In DNA form, the CDR3 reads TGTGCCAGCAGTACCCGTGGAGCGGGAGAAAAAGATACGCAGTATTTT. This gives the protein CASSTRGAGEKDTQYF.

V usage is TRBV6-5 and J usage is TRBJ2-4, with a possible D match to TRBD2 (6 bases). Germline assignment: CDR1 MNHEY and CDR2 SVGAGI. The ends were cut back, 4 bases at V and 0 bases at J, with 7 bases in the middle. CDR3 length: 14 amino acids. CDR3 region: CASSSGLAKNIQYF. The DNA for the CDR3 is TGTGCCAGCAGTTCGGGACTAGCCAAAAACATTCAGTACTTC.

This rearrangement joins TRBV27 to TRBJ1-2; 7 bases agree with TRBD1. Germline-derived CDR1 and CDR2 are MNHEY and SMNVEV (reference sequence). The CDR3 contains 15 residues. V dropped 5 bases and J dropped 8; count of bases not matched to a gene: 14. This chain's CDR3 is CASSPLAGTADGYTF. DNA for the CDR3: TGTGCCAGCAGTCCCTTAGCCGGGACAGCTGACGGCTACACCTTC.

V and J are TRBV10-2 and TRBJ1-2; TRBD1 might be the D (5 bases). Germline CDR1 WSHSY, CDR2 SAAADI. This CDR3 has 14 amino acids. Trimming stripped 3 bases from V and 6 bases from J, with 14 bases between. The chain's CDR3 is CASSDLQGSHGYTF. CDR3 coding DNA: TGCGCCAGCAGTGATCTTCAGGGATCCCATGGCTACACCTTC.

V usage is TRBV11-2 and J usage is TRBJ2-1; D remains ambiguous. The germline gives CDR1 SGHAT, CDR2 FQNNGV. The CDR3 loop spans 15 amino acids. Trimming shortened V by 1 base and J by 0 bases, and 7 bases separated the two germline ends. CDR3: CASSLGSISYNEQFF. The CDR3 region has the DNA TGTGCCAGCAGCTTAGGTAGCATCTCCTACAATGAGCAGTTCTTC. Drawing the rest from reference TRBV11-2 and TRBJ2-1, the complete variable domain is EAGVAQSPRYKIIEKRQSVAFWCNPISGHATLYWYQQILGQGPKLLIQFQNNGVVDDSQLPKDRFSAERLKGVDSTLKIQPAKLEDSAVYLCASSLGSISYNEQFFGPGTRLTVL.

The gene calls are TRBV27 and TRBJ1-1, with 10 bases lining up with TRBD1. Germline V gene sequence: CDR1 MNHEY, CDR2 SMNVEV (reference sequence). The CDR3 sequence is 15 residues long. With 7 bases clipped from V and 10 bases from J, the junction kept 15 bases outside the gene matches. CDR3 bases: TGTGCCAGCATTCTTAGCCCGGGACAGGGGATGGTAGCTTTCTTT. Its translation: CASILSPGQGMVAFF.

This clone was observed a single time. The chain recombines TRBV5-1 with TRBJ2-5; 9 bases agree with TRBD1. Germline V gene lookup returns CDR1 SGHRS and CDR2 YFSETQ. With V trimmed by 2 bases and J by 11 bases, 7 bases remained unmatched. The length of the CDR3 is 13 residues. The CDR3 DNA reads as TGCGCCAGCAGCTTCGGGACAGGGTGGGAGCAGTACTTC. It encodes CASSFGTGWEQYF.

Remarks on this clone: The same CDR3 also results from other DNA sequences found in this sample. The CDR3 spells CASSLALAGSYNEQFF. For the CDR3, the DNA is TGTGCCAGCAGCTTAGCGCTAGCGGGATCCTACAATGAGCAGTTCTTC. The chain couples TRBV7-9 to TRBJ2-1; 9 bases are a match to TRBD2. Unmatched junction bases numbered 1, after V lost 0 bases and J lost 1 base. Germline V gene lookup returns CDR1 SEHNR and CDR2 FQNEAQ (reference sequence). The CDR3 has 16 amino acids.

The chain has TRBV30 and TRBJ1-6; a weak D match, TRBD1 (6 bases). V lost 5 bases, J lost 9 bases, and 20 bases lay in between. Looked up from germline, CDR1 is GTSNPN and CDR2 is SVGIG (reference sequence). The CDR3 spans 15 residues. The CDR3 is CAWDFTGLIGSPLHF. CDR3 DNA: TGTGCCTGGGACTTCACAGGGCTCATTGGTTCACCCCTCCACTTT. The variable domain in full, with the rest retrieved from reference TRBV30 and TRBJ1-6, is SQTIHQWPATLVQPVGSPLSLECTVEGTSNPNLYWYRQAAGRGLQLLFYSVGIGQISSEVPQNLSASRPQDRQFILSSKKLLLSDSGFYLCAWDFTGLIGSPLHFGNGTRLTVT.

The V call is TRBV7-6, the J call TRBJ1-5; 7 bases align to TRBD1. The V gene end was trimmed by 4 bases and the J gene end by 7 bases; junction bases not matched to a gene: 10. Germline assignment: CDR1 SGHVS and CDR2 FNYEAQ. The CDR3 totals 15 residues. The CDR3 DNA reads TGTGCCAGCAGCTCCCAACAGGGGCTAGGGCAGCCCCAGCATTTT. This translates into CASSSQQGLGQPQHF.

This chain uses TRBV4-2 with TRBJ2-7; TRBD1 matches at 10 bases. J lost 1 base, V lost 5 bases, and 2 bases had no gene match. The length of the CDR3 is 14 residues. Germline lookup yields CDR1 LGHNA and CDR2 YNFKEQ. CDR3 amino acids: CASSSGQGSYEQYF. The CDR3 nucleotides read TGTGCCAGCAGCTCGGGACAGGGGTCCTACGAGCAGTACTTC.

The genes are TRBV28 and TRBJ1-2, with D possibly being TRBD1 (6 bases). Germline lookup yields CDR1 MDHEN and CDR2 SYDVKM. Trimming removed 8 bases at V and 1 base at J, with 11 bases between. The CDR3 has 13 amino acids. CDR3 coding DNA: TGTGCCAGCTGGGGGCAGAATAACTATGGCTACACCTTC. Amino acid sequence: CASWGQNNYGYTF.

CDR3 protein: CASKSGEAFF. The CDR3 DNA reads TGTGCCAGCAAATCGGGGGAAGCTTTCTTT. The J gene is TRBJ1-1, the V gene TRBV28; no firm D call. V was pared by 7 bases and J by 8 bases, with 8 bases between. This CDR3 comprises 10 residues. Germline CDR1 reads MDHEN; CDR2 reads SYDVKM.

The CDR3 sequence is CASSLLGSEREVYEQFF. The CDR3 DNA is TGTGCCAGCAGCTTACTGGGCTCTGAGCGGGAGGTCTATGAGCAGTTCTTC. V gene TRBV11-1 combines with J gene TRBJ2-1; 9 positions agree with TRBD2. The CDR3 length is 17 residues. V lost 2 bases and J lost 8; bases outside the gene matches: 13. Germline V lookup: CDR1 SGHAT, CDR2 FQDESV (reference sequence).

This clone has a handful of counts. The V and J genes are TRBV5-1 and TRBJ2-7, with D possibly matching TRBD1 (6 bases). This CDR3 contains 16 residues. Germline loops: CDR1 SGHRS, CDR2 YFSETQ. V was pared by 0 bases and J by 6 bases, with 19 bases between. CDR3 residues: CASSLGHGTPGGEQYF. Written as DNA, the CDR3 is TGCGCCAGCAGCTTGGGCCACGGGACACCGGGCGGCGAGCAGTACTTC. The full variable domain, with the rest looked up from reference TRBV5-1 and TRBJ2-7, is KAGVTQTPRYLIKTRGQQVTLSCSPISGHRSVSWYQQTPGQGLQFLFEYFSETQRNKGNFPGRFSGRQFSNSRSEMNVSTLELGDSALYLCASSLGHGTPGGEQYFGPGTRLTVT.

The chain employs TRBV28 and TRBJ1-2, with 7 nucleotides matching TRBD1. The CDR3 covers 16 residues. Trimming at V came to 3 bases and at J to 4 bases, leaving 11 bases not matched to a gene. Germline V CDR1 and CDR2: MDHEN, SYDVKM. This CDR3 reads CASSFSVGGGLYGYTF. The DNA of the CDR3 is TGTGCCAGCAGTTTTAGTGTAGGAGGGGGCCTCTATGGCTACACCTTC.